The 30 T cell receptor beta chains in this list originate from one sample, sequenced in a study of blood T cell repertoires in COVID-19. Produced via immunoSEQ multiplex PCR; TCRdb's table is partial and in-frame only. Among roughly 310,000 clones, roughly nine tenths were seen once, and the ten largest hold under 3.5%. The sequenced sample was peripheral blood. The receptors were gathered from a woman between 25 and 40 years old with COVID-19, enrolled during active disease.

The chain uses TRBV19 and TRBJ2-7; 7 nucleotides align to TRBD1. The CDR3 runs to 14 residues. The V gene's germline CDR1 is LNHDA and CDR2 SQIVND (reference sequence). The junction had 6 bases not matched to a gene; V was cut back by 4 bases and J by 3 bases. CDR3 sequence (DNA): TGTGCCAGTAGTACCAGACAGGGAAACTACGAGCAGTACTTC. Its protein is CASSTRQGNYEQYF.

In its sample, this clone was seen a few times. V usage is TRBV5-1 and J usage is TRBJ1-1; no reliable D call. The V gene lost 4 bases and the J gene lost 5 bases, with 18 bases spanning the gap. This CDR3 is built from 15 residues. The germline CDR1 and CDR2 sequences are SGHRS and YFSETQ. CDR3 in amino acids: CASSPHNGGLTEAFF. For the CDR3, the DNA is TGCGCCAGCAGCCCCCACAATGGAGGGCTGACTGAAGCTTTCTTT. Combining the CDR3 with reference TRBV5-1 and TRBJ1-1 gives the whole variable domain KAGVTQTPRYLIKTRGQQVTLSCSPISGHRSVSWYQQTPGQGLQFLFEYFSETQRNKGNFPGRFSGRQFSNSRSEMNVSTLELGDSALYLCASSPHNGGLTEAFFGQGTRLTVV.

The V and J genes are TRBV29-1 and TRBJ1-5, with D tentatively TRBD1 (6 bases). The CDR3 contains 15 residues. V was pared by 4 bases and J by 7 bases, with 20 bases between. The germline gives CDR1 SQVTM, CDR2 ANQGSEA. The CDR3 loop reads CSVVEGGQLGQPQHF. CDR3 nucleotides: TGCAGCGTTGTAGAGGGGGGGCAGTTGGGCCAGCCCCAGCATTTT.

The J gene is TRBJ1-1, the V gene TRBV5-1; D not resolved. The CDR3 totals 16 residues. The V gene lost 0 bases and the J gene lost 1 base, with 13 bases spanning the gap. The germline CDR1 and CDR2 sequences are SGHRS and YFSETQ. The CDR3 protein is CASSLGVDLGNTEAFF. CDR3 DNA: TGCGCCAGCAGCTTGGGTGTAGACTTGGGGAACACTGAAGCTTTCTTT.

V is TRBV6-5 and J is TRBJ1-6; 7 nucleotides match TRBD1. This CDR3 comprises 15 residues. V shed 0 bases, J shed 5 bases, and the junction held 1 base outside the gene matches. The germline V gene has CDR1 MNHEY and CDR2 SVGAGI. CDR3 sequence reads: CASSYSDRDNSPLHF. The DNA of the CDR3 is TGTGCCAGCAGTTACTCTGACAGGGATAATTCACCCCTCCACTTT.

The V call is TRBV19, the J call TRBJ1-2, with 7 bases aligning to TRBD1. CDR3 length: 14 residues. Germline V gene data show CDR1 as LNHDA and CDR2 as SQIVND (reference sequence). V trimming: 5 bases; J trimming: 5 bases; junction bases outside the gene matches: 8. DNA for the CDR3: TGTGCCAGTAGTTTCGGGACAGCTTCTTATGGCTACACCTTC. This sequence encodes CASSFGTASYGYTF.

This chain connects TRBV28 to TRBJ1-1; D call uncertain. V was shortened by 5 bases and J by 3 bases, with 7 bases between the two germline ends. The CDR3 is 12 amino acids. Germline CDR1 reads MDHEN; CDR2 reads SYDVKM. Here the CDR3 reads CASSLRDTEAFF. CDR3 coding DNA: TGTGCCAGCAGTCTCCGGGACACTGAAGCTTTCTTT.

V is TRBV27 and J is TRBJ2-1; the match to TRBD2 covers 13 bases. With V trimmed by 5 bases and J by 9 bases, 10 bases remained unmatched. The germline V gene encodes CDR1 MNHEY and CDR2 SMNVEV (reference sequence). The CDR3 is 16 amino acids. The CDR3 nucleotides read TGTGCCAGCAGTCGCCTCGGGACTAGCGGGACCCGTGAGCAGTTCTTC. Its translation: CASSRLGTSGTREQFF.

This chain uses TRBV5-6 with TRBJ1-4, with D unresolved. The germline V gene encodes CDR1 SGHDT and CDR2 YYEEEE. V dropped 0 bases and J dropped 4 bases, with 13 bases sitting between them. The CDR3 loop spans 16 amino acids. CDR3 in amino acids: CASSLATDGNNEKLFF. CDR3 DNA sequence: TGTGCCAGCAGCTTGGCAACTGACGGGAATAATGAAAAACTGTTTTTT.

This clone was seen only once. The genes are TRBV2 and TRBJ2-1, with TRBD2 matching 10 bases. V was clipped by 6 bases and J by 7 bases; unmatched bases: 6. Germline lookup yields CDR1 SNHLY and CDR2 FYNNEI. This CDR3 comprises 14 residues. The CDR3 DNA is TGTGCCAGCAGATCCGGGACTAGCGTTAATGAGCAGTTCTTC. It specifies CASRSGTSVNEQFF.

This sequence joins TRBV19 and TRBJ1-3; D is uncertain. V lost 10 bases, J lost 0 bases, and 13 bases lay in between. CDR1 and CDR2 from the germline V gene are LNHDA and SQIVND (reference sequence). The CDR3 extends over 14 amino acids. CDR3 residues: CATRRGNSGNTIYF. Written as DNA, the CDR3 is TGTGCCACAAGACGCGGGAACTCTGGAAACACCATATATTTT. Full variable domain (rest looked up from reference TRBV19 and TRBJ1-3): DGGITQSPKYLFRKEGQNVTLSCEQNLNHDAMYWYRQDPGQGLRLIYYSQIVNDFQKGDIAEGYSVSREKKESFPLTVTSAQKNPTAFYLCATRRGNSGNTIYFGEGSWLTVV.

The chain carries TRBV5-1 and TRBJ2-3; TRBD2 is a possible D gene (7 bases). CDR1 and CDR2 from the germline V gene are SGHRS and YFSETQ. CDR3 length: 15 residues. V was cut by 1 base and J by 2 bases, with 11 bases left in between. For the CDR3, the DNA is TGCGCCAGCAGCTTGACAGGGAGGGACACAGATACGCAGTATTTT. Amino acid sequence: CASSLTGRDTDTQYF. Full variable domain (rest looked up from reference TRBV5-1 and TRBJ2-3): KAGVTQTPRYLIKTRGQQVTLSCSPISGHRSVSWYQQTPGQGLQFLFEYFSETQRNKGNFPGRFSGRQFSNSRSEMNVSTLELGDSALYLCASSLTGRDTDTQYFGPGTRLTVL.

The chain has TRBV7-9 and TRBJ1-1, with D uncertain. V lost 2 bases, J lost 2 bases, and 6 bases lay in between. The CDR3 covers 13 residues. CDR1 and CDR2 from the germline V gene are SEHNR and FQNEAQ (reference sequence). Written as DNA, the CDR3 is TGTGCCAGCAGCTTAAACAGCAACACTGAAGCTTTCTTT. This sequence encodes CASSLNSNTEAFF.

CDR3 loop: CASSRRGGDEKLFF. DNA for the CDR3: TGTGCCAGCAGCCGTCGGGGGGGTGATGAAAAACTGTTTTTT. The rearrangement uses TRBV3-1 (or the pseudogene TRBV3-2) and TRBJ1-4, with D possibly TRBD1 on 5 matching bases. The CDR3 covers 14 residues. V lost 4 bases and J lost 6, with 12 bases in between. Germline loops: CDR1 LGHDT, CDR2 YNNKEL (reference sequence).

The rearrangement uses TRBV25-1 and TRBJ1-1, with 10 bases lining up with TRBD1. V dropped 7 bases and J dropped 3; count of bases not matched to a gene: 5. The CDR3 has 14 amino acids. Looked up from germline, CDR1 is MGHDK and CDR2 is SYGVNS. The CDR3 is CASTPGQGYTEAFF. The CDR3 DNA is TGTGCCAGCACTCCGGGACAGGGGTACACTGAAGCTTTCTTT.

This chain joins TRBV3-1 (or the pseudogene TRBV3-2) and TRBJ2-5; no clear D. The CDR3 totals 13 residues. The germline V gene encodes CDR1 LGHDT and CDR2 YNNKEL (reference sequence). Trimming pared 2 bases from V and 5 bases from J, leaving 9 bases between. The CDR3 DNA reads TGTGCCAGCAGCCAACTCCCCCTGGAGACCCAGTACTTC. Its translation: CASSQLPLETQYF.

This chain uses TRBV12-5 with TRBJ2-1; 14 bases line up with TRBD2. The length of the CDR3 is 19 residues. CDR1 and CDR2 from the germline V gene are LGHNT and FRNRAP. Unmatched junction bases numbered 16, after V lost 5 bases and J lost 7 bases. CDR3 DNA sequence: TGTGCTAGTGGTCACCCGGGACTAGCGGGGGCCCAGTCGAAAAATGAGCAGTTCTTC. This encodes CASGHPGLAGAQSKNEQFF.

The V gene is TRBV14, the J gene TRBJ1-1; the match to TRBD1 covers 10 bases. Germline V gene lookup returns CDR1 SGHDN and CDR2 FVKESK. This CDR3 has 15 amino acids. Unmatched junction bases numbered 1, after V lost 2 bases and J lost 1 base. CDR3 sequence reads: CASSQRQGANTEAFF. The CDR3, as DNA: TGTGCCAGCAGCCAAAGACAGGGGGCGAACACTGAAGCTTTCTTT.

CDR3 protein: CASRYTGFNEQYF. CDR3 nucleotides: TGTGCCAGCAGGTATACAGGGTTCAACGAGCAGTACTTC. This chain uses TRBV27 with TRBJ2-7; TRBD1 might be the D (6 bases). Looked up from germline, CDR1 is MNHEY and CDR2 is SMNVEV (reference sequence). The CDR3 has 13 residues. Between the trimmed V and J ends, which lost 6 bases and 5 bases, there was a span of 14 bases.

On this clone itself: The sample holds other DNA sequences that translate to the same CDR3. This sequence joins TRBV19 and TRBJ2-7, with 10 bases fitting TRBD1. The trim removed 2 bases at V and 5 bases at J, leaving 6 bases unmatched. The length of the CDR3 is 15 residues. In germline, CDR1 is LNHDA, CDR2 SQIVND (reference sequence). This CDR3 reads CASSIWGQGLNEQYF. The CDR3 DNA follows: TGTGCCAGTAGTATATGGGGACAGGGGTTAAACGAGCAGTACTTC.

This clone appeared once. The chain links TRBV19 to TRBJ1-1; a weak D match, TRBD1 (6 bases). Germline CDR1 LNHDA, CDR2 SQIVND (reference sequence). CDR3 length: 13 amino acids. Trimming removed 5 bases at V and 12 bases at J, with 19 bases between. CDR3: CASSGALMTGTFF. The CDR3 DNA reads TGTGCCAGTAGTGGGGCCCTGATGACAGGCACTTTCTTT.

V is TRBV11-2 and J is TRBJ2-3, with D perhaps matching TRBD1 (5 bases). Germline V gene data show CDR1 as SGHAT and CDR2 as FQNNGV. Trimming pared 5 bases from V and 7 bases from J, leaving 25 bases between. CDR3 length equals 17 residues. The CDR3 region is CASSPQNGARFHNTQYF. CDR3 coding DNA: TGTGCCAGCAGCCCCCAGAATGGGGCCAGGTTCCACAATACGCAGTATTTT.

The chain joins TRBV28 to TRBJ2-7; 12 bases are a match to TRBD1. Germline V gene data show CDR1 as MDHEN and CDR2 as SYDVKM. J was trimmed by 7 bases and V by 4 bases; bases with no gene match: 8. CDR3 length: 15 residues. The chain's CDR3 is CASSWGQGALEEQYF. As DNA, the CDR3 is TGTGCCAGCAGTTGGGGACAGGGGGCGCTGGAAGAGCAGTACTTC.

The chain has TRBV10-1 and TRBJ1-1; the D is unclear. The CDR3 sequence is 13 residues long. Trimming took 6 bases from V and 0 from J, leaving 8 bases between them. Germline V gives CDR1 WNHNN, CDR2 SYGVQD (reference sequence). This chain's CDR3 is CASRFGLNTEAFF. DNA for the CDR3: TGCGCCAGCAGATTTGGGCTGAACACTGAAGCTTTCTTT.

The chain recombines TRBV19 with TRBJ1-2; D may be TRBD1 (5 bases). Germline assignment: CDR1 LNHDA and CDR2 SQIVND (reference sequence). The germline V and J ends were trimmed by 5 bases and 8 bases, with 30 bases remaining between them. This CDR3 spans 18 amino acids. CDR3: CASSREYGAMFSSEGYTF. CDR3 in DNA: TGTGCCAGTAGTCGGGAGTATGGGGCGATGTTTTCTTCGGAGGGCTACACCTTC.

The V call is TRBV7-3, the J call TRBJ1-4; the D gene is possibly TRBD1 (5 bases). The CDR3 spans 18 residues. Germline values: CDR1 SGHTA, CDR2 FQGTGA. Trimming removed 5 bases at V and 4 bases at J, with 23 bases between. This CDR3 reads CASSPPRQRAGLNEKLFF. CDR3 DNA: TGTGCCAGCAGCCCACCCCGGCAAAGGGCAGGGCTTAATGAAAAACTGTTTTTT.

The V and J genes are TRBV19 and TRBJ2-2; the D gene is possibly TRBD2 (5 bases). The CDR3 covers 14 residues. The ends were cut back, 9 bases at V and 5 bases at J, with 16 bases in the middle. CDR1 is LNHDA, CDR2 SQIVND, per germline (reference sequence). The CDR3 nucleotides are TGTGCCAGCTCCGTTGGGAGCCGAACCGGGGAGCTGTTTTTT. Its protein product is CASSVGSRTGELFF.

The CDR3 sequence: CASTLGVAASRDTQYF. The CDR3 DNA reads TGTGCCAGCACCTTGGGAGTAGCGGCCTCACGGGATACGCAGTATTTT. The chain recombines TRBV7-9 with TRBJ2-3; D is possibly TRBD2 (6 bases). Germline V lookup: CDR1 SEHNR, CDR2 FQNEAQ (reference sequence). Trimming shortened V by 7 bases and J by 6 bases, and 23 bases separated the two germline ends. The CDR3 contains 16 residues.

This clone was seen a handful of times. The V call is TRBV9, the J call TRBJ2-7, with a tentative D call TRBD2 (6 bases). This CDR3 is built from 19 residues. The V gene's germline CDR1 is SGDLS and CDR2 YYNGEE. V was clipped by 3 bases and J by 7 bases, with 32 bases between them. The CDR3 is CASSALPGGLEWGGSEQYF. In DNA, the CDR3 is TGTGCCAGCAGCGCCCTACCCGGAGGACTCGAGTGGGGAGGATCGGAGCAGTACTTC.

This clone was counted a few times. The CDR3 nucleotides are TGTGCCTGGAGTGTCTCTAGGGGTAATGAAAAACTGTTTTTT. It translates to CAWSVSRGNEKLFF. The rearrangement joins TRBV30 to TRBJ1-4; weak D call: TRBD1 (5 bases). The CDR3 has 14 residues. Germline CDR1 GTSNPN, CDR2 SVGIG (reference sequence). Trimming stripped 0 bases from V and 4 bases from J, with 9 bases between.